Here is one T cell receptor (beta chain) with its context. Its antigen is as yet unknown. The CDR3 totals 14 residues. V was pared by 4 bases and J by 5 bases, with 6 bases of the junction left unmatched. Germline-derived CDR1 and CDR2 are ENHRY and SYGVKD. 60 Vbeta and 13 Jbeta primers were used in PCR. TCRdb's table, derived via immunoSEQ multiplex PCR, lists solely in-frame clones and lacks some. The profile shows 180,000 or so clones, about 83% of them singletons. This entry is derived from a study of cytomegalovirus exposure and HLA in healthy donors. Whole-study findings and limits: What a later analysis showed was that several of the most significant clusters appeared linked to common viral pathogens. A list of approximately 160 TCR beta chains associated with cytomegalovirus was given. TRBV6-2, TRBV6-3 and some other V segments were excluded as indistinguishable. A highly shared variant cluster was judged a likely technical artifact.

This chain connects TRBV10-3 to TRBJ2-3, with 7 bases identical to TRBD2. The receptor was derived from a female donor in good health and CMV-seronegative. Sequencing input: PBMCs. CDR3 DNA sequence: TGTGCCATCAGTGCAACTAGCGTGAGAGATACGCAGTATTTT. It translates to CAISATSVRDTQYF.